This TCR beta chain was observed in a study of cytomegalovirus exposure and HLA in healthy donors. Study-level findings and limits: The majority of CMV-associated TCR beta chains were reported as apparently HLA-restricted in a later analysis. Later analysis identified a missense DCLRE1C variant that was linked to TCR beta V- and J-gene trimming. Generally TCR sequences proved uncommon, though certain public TCRs appeared in numerous donors.

With 3 bases removed from V and 4 bases from J, the gap between germline ends came to 9 bases. CDR3 size: 14 residues. The germline gives CDR1 SNHLY, CDR2 FYNNEI. The PCR ran on 60 Vbeta and 13 Jbeta primers. Only in-frame clones appear in the TCRdb table, and some are missing; sequencing was by immunoSEQ multiplex PCR. The data show some 220,000 clones, with around 80% seen just once and more than 0.45% held by the top ten. For this clone: Its antigen is unidentified.

The chain carries TRBV2 and TRBJ1-4; D is unclear. This TCR was recovered from a woman aged 40 to 50 in good health and CMV-seronegative. The sequencing input was PBMCs. This chain's CDR3 is CASSEEKVNEKLFF. Here the CDR3 DNA reads TGTGCCAGCAGTGAGGAGAAGGTTAATGAAAAACTGTTTTTT.